The present entry profiles one T cell receptor beta chain with its context. Antigen: not known. V lost 6 bases, J lost 3 bases, and 4 bases stayed unmatched. CDR1 and CDR2 (germline): MNHEY, SVGAGI. The CDR3 sequence is 15 residues long. Sequenced material consisted of expressed TCRB transcripts (all of the isolated RNA was reverse transcribed). Sequencing was performed with immunoSEQ multiplex PCR; in TCRdb, only in-frame clones are kept and a portion is missing. The top ten clones hold over 0.008% of a sample with under 400,000 clones, roughly 12% of them seen once. The source of the sample is a study of beta chain features in type 1 diabetes. Study information: All samples together contributed some 100,000,000 sorted cells for examination. Findings of the study overall: The similarity of naive, central memory and Treg TCRB repertoires appeared greater among patients than among healthy donors. In every one of the four CD4+ subsets, TCRB CDR3s were moderately but significantly shorter in Type 1 diabetes patients. Sequencing of cDNA might inflate the share of cells that strongly express TCR. Any HLA effect on TCRB rearrangement was left unresolved by small sub-analyses.

The chain employs TRBV6-5 and TRBJ2-1; the match to TRBD1 covers 11 bases. The TCR comes from a woman under 30 with type 1 diabetes. Source material: naive CD4+ T cells from blood. CDR3 loop: CASRWGQGDYNEQFF. In DNA, the CDR3 is TGTGCCAGCAGATGGGGACAGGGGGACTACAATGAGCAGTTCTTC.